Only a few counts were recorded for the clone carrying this T cell receptor (beta chain). Antigen: not known. This specimen belongs to a study of T-cell memory formation after mild COVID-19. Turning to the study itself: Largely donor-specific TCR clusters were found. Study results and limitations: Shrinking CD4+ clones were chiefly CM and EM; CD8+ ones were chiefly EMRA. Clones that contracted from day 15 to 85 had balanced CD4/CD8; later expanders were CD4+ biased.

Sample barcodes and UMIs were carried by the TCR alpha and TCR beta cDNA libraries that 5'RACE generated with constant-segment primers. Each CDR3 protein is one row after TCRdb ran MiXCR on the 5' RACE reads. The sample lists roughly 480,000 distinct CDR3 sequences, about 23% seen once, with under 15% in the top ten. Sequencing was performed on PBMCs or a T cell subset sorted from them (not recorded which). The source of this sequence is an adult woman who had mild COVID-19 (a few samples of this study predate the infection). Cell type and time point are not known.

CDR3 loop: CASSYDRGTYEQYF. CDR3 bases: TGTGCCAGCAGTTACGACAGGGGAACCTACGAGCAGTACTTC. The chain recombines TRBV6-5 with TRBJ2-7; TRBD1 matches 8 bases. V was pared by 2 bases and J by 2 bases, with 2 bases of the junction left unmatched. Looked up from germline, CDR1 is MNHEY and CDR2 is SVGAGI. The CDR3 spans 14 residues.